Described below is a single TCR beta chain sequence and its context. Its antigen specificity is not known. Within one base of it there is no much larger clone, and no base qualities were kept. This record comes from a study of T-cell memory formation after mild COVID-19 (dated by TCRdb to the early 2020s). Concerning the study at large: TCR sequence clusters from the two donors were found to be largely donor specific. In two donors, T-cell clones that expanded and contracted after mild COVID-19 were tracked by sequencing TCRalpha and TCRbeta repertoires over time. The cohort was made up of two young adult volunteers, one female and one male, who were previously healthy. General study outcomes and caveats: Clones that contracted from day 15 to 85 showed balanced CD4/CD8 phenotypes, whereas a second wave of clones that expanded from day 15 to 37 leaned towards CD4+. Contracting CD4+ clones turned up mainly in the CM and EM memory subsets, whereas EMRA was where CD8+ clones were enriched. Some responding clones were detected in pre-infection memory, which suggested that pre-existing cross-reactive memory T cells had joined the SARS-CoV-2 response. The second-wave clones that peaked on day 37 were not confirmed to be SARS-CoV-2 specific. The study included only a couple of mild cases, and larger cohorts that include severe cases with pre-infection samples were judged to be necessary.

For sequencing, an Illumina NovaSeq 6000 was employed. cDNA libraries for TCRalpha and TCRbeta were prepared by 5'RACE using constant-segment primers, with sample barcodes and unique molecular identifiers added. Trizol reagent was used to extract RNA from every sample. Libraries were amplified in two PCR steps, with a second sample barcode and Illumina TruSeq adapters added in the second step. Sequencing of libraries was performed on an Illumina NovaSeq with 2 x 150 bp paired-end reads. For the original study's pipeline: The reads were demultiplexed and collapsed into UMI-guided consensus sequences using migec v1.2.7. Using mixcr v2.1.11, UMI consensuses were aligned to TRA and TRB V and J templates and then assembled into clonotypes. Expanded or contracted clonotypes were those called significant by both edgeR and NoisET, with noise models trained on biological replicates. edgeR calls used a false discovery rate-adjusted p below 0.01 and a log2 fold-change threshold of 1. As an exploratory analysis of dynamics, max-normalized trajectories of the 1000 most abundant clonotypes were examined by PCA with hierarchical clustering. Separately sequenced CD4+ and CD8+ repertoires were used to assign a CD4 or CD8 phenotype to each responding clone. TCRdb cleaned the public reads at Q25 with fastp, built clones with MiXCR and kept in-frame beta chains. Rows with a matching CDR3 protein are joined into one entry that keeps the most common DNA and genes. TCRdb's processing, not the study's, gives the V and J calls here. Here the sample has more than 45,000 distinct CDR3 sequences; approximately 9% occur a single time. Roughly 10% of the sample belongs to the ten largest clones.

From a lookup of the germline V gene, CDR1 and CDR2 are SGHDT and YYEEEE. V and J lose 3 bases and 6 bases, and a span of 16 bases separates them. Its CDR3 holds 15 amino acids, cysteine through phenylalanine. Only the CDR3 region is kept as DNA, spanning 45 bases read in frame from base 1. PBMCs were isolated by Ficoll-Paque density gradient centrifugation. The chain employs TRBV5-6 and TRBJ2-1, with the D gene uncertain. The material sequenced was PBMCs or a T cell subset sorted from them (not recorded which). The TCR was taken from an adult woman who had mild COVID-19 (a few samples of this study predate the infection). The sample titles of this study are shuffled in the database, so cell type and time point are left out; the donor was told from shared clones. The DNA reads as follows: TGTGCCAGCAGCTATACCGGTCGGTTGACCAATGAGCAGTTCTTC. This gives the protein CASSYTGRLTNEQFF.